The entry below describes one T cell receptor (beta chain). These data belong to a study of T cell repertoires in cytomegalovirus infection. The wider study: Public TCR beta signatures marked donors with CMV infection and the matching HLA.

TCRdb called the reads again in MiXCR, with one record for every CDR3 protein. The sample lists roughly 760,000 distinct CDR3 sequences, approximately 40% seen once, with around 2.8% in the top ten. The germline V gene has CDR1 MDHEN and CDR2 SYDVKM. Between the trimmed V and J ends, which lost 5 bases and 3 bases, there was a span of 14 bases. This CDR3 is built from 14 residues. Sequencing was done on a sample of PBMCs. The source of this sequence is a human donor in good health (CMV status not recorded). Some clones in this sample may be carry-over from other donors' samples. This chain connects TRBV28 to TRBJ2-7; tentatively, D is TRBD2 (6 bases). CDR3 sequence: CASSPRDFSYEQYF. The CDR3 DNA reads as TGTGCCAGCAGTCCACGGGACTTCAGCTACGAGCAGTACTTC. Looking up the rest from reference TRBV28 and TRBJ2-7 gives the full variable domain: DVKVTQSSRYLVKRTGEKVFLECVQDMDHENMFWYRQDPGLGLRLIYFSYDVKMKEKGDIPEGYSVSREKKERFSLILESASTNQTSMYLCASSPRDFSYEQYFGPGTRLTVT.